The clone carrying this TCR beta chain occurred a few times. These data belong to a study of blood T cell repertoires in COVID-19. Per germline, CDR1 SEHNR and CDR2 FQNEAQ (reference sequence). Unmatched junction bases numbered 2, after V lost 3 bases and J lost 3 bases. The CDR3 length is 13 residues. Generated by immunoSEQ multiplex PCR, the TCRdb table keeps only in-frame clones and is missing some. The table lists 150,000 to 200,000 clones, about four fifths of them singletons. The sequence was collected from a woman in her 70s with acute or convalescent COVID-19. The chain uses TRBV7-9 and TRBJ2-7, with 7 bases matching TRBD1. The source material was peripheral blood. The DNA for the CDR3 is TGTGCCAGCAGCTTTGCAGGGGGCTACGAGCAGTACTTC. Translation gives CASSFAGGYEQYF.